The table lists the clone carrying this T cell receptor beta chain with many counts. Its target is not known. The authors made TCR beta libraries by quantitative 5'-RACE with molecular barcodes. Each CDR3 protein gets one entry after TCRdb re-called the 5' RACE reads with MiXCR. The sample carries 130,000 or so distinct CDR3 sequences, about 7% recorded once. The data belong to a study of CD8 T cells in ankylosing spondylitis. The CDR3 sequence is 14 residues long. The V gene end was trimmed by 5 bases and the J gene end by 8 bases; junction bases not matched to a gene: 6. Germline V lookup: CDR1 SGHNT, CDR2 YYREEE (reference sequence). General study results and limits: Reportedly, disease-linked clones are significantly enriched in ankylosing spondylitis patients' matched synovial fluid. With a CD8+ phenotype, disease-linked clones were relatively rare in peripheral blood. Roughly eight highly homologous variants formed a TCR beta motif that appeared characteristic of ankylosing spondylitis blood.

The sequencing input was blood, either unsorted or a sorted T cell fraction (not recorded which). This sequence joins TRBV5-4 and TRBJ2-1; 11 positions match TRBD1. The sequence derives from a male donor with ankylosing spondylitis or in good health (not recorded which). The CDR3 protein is CASRGQGDYHEQFF. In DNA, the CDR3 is TGTGCCAGCAGGGGACAGGGGGACTATCATGAGCAGTTCTTC.